Ten or more counts support the clone carrying this T cell receptor (beta chain). The antigen remains unidentified. The data belong to a study of T cell repertoires in cytomegalovirus infection. In the study overall: Selection of CMV epitopes for the study included recently identified HLA-C-restricted and well-studied HLA-B-restricted ones. Overall study results and limits: The cumulative frequency of public TCR beta families identified carriers of CMV plus the relevant HLA.

Trimming cost V 4 bases and J 9 bases, with 16 bases left between them. CDR1 is MNHEY, CDR2 SVGAGI, per germline. The CDR3 is made up of 15 amino acids. Using its own MiXCR run on the reads, TCRdb lists one record per CDR3 protein. There are about 310,000 distinct CDR3 sequences in the sample; 25% occur only once, and approximately 12% lies in the top ten. The genes are TRBV6-5 and TRBJ1-6, with D unclear. The TCR originated in a human donor in good health (CMV status not recorded). Some clones in this sample may be carry-over from other donors' samples. This sample comprised cultured PBMCs, obtained from culture after CMV antigen stimulation. CDR3 protein: CASSSGPKRSSPLHF. Written as DNA, the CDR3 is TGTGCCAGCAGTTCCGGGCCCAAGAGGAGTTCACCCCTCCACTTT.